The 11 T cell receptor beta chains reported below all come from one sample, sequenced in a study of identical twins. One entry per CDR3 protein, called by TCRdb with MiXCR from the 5' RACE reads. The sample lists approximately 1.8 million distinct CDR3 sequences, less than 35% occurring once. Sequenced: cord blood. Every receptor here comes from a newborn girl in good health.

This clonotype was picked up a small number of times. The chain has TRBV6-1 and TRBJ2-5; 7 bases line up with TRBD1. Germline V gene lookup returns CDR1 MNHNS and CDR2 SASEGT. This CDR3 spans 13 amino acids. The V segment lost 6 bases and the J segment 5 bases; nucleotides outside the gene matches: 6. This chain's CDR3 is CASRTQGEETQYF. CDR3 nucleotides: TGTGCCAGCAGGACTCAGGGGGAGGAGACCCAGTACTTC.

The CDR3, as DNA: TGTGCCAGCAGCTTAGCGTGCTACCGGGACAGCCAAGAGACCCAGTACTTC. This gives the protein CASSLACYRDSQETQYF. This chain uses TRBV7-9 with TRBJ2-5, with 7 bases matching TRBD1. Germline-derived CDR1 and CDR2 are SEHNR and FQNEAQ (reference sequence). V dropped 0 bases and J dropped 1; count of bases not matched to a gene: 8. The CDR3 spans 17 residues.

Only a few counts were recorded for this clonotype. The chain has TRBV29-1 and TRBJ2-5, with a weak D call TRBD1 (5 bases). CDR3 length: 12 amino acids. Germline CDR1 SQVTM, CDR2 ANQGSEA. Trimming stripped 5 bases from V and 5 bases from J, with 12 bases between. CDR3: CSVSSGRETQYF. The DNA of the CDR3 is TGCAGCGTTTCCTCAGGGCGGGAGACCCAGTACTTC.

This clonotype was detected only a few times. The chain combines TRBV20-1 with TRBJ2-7, with D perhaps matching TRBD1 (6 bases). CDR3 length: 15 amino acids. V lost 1 base, J lost 0 bases, and 13 bases lay in between. Germline loops: CDR1 DFQATT, CDR2 SNEGSKA (reference sequence). The CDR3 nucleotides are TGCAGTGCTAGAGTCTTACAGGGTCTCTCCTACGAGCAGTACTTC. It encodes CSARVLQGLSYEQYF.

The chain uses TRBV20-1 and TRBJ2-4, with D perhaps given as TRBD1 or TRBD2 (6 bases each). Germline CDR1 reads DFQATT; CDR2 reads SNEGSKA (reference sequence). The CDR3 has 15 amino acids. V lost 6 bases, J lost 0 bases, and 15 bases lay in between. The CDR3 DNA is TGCAGTGCGCCGGGGGCTTCCATAGCCAAAAACATTCAGTACTTC. This gives the protein CSAPGASIAKNIQYF.

The genes are TRBV6-4 and TRBJ1-2; D may be TRBD1 (6 bases). V was trimmed by 6 bases and J by 0 bases, leaving 14 bases between them. CDR3 size: 15 residues. Germline values: CDR1 MRHNA, CDR2 SNTAGT. For the CDR3, the DNA is TGTGCCAGCAGGCCGACAGGTTTAGCTAACTATGGCTACACCTTC. Residues: CASRPTGLANYGYTF.

In nucleotides, the CDR3 is TGTGCCAGCAGCCCACCCGGGACAGGGAATCAGCCCCAGCATTTT. Its translation: CASSPPGTGNQPQHF. The rearrangement links TRBV7-9 to TRBJ1-5; 9 bases match TRBD1. The V gene's germline CDR1 is SEHNR and CDR2 FQNEAQ (reference sequence). There are 15 residues in the CDR3. J gave up 4 bases and V 5 bases, and 6 bases lay outside the gene matches.

This chain links TRBV2 with TRBJ2-7; the D is unclear. Trimming stripped 6 bases from V and 0 bases from J, with 12 bases between. There are 14 residues in the CDR3. Looked up from germline, CDR1 is SNHLY and CDR2 is FYNNEI. The CDR3 coding sequence is TGTGCCAGCAGCTTTGGTCCTTTCTCCTACGAGCAGTACTTC. This gives the protein CASSFGPFSYEQYF.

The chain recombines TRBV27 with TRBJ1-1, with D possibly TRBD1 on 6 matching bases. This CDR3 is 16 amino acids long. The V end lost 0 bases, the J end lost 1 base, and 12 bases lay between the germline ends. Germline loops: CDR1 MNHEY, CDR2 SMNVEV (reference sequence). This CDR3 is CASSLSFGGANTEAFF. Written as DNA, the CDR3 is TGTGCCAGCAGTTTATCGTTCGGGGGGGCGAACACTGAAGCTTTCTTT.

The gene calls are TRBV27 and TRBJ1-4; D ambiguous. Trimming removed 0 bases at V and 8 bases at J, with 10 bases between. CDR3 length: 14 amino acids. Germline V gene data show CDR1 as MNHEY and CDR2 as SMNVEV (reference sequence). In nucleotides, the CDR3 is TGTGCCAGCAGTTTATCAAGGGAACAGGAAAAACTGTTTTTT. Protein product: CASSLSREQEKLFF.

This clonotype has just a few counts. This chain joins TRBV10-2 and TRBJ1-1, with unresolved D. The V end lost 6 bases, the J end lost 1 base, and 15 bases lay between the germline ends. Looked up from germline, CDR1 is WSHSY and CDR2 is SAAADI. CDR3 length equals 15 residues. The CDR3 loop is CASSRERLRNTEAFF. CDR3 coding DNA: TGCGCCAGCAGCCGAGAGCGGCTGAGGAACACTGAAGCTTTCTTT.